Sequencing of this T cell receptor (beta chain) was carried out in a study of CD8 T cells in Susac syndrome (dated by TCRdb to 2018 to 2020). As for the study more broadly: The study used repertoire sequencing to test whether antigen drove CD8+ T cell activation and differentiation in Susac syndrome.

Peripheral blood CD8+ and CD4+ T cells from healthy donors, Susac syndrome patients and multiple sclerosis patients were profiled using high-throughput TCR beta sequencing. Multiple sclerosis controls were treatment-naive patients with stable or active relapsing-remitting disease fulfilling revised McDonald criteria. CD8+ TEMRA cells were enriched by FACS, while bulk CD8+ and CD4+ T cells were purified by magnetic negative isolation. Blood was collected in EDTA tubes and processed within 24 hours, with PBMCs isolated through density gradient centrifugation. PBMCs intended for TCR sequencing were frozen in liquid nitrogen and were later thawed in a 37 degrees C water bath. The sorted or isolated CD4+, CD8+ and CD8+ TEMRA cells reached a purity of at least 90%. The V and J ends are trimmed by 5 bases and 1 base, leaving 12 bases between them. CDR1 and CDR2 are read off the germline V gene as SGHTA and FQGNSA. The cysteine opens and the phenylalanine closes a CDR3 of 16 amino acids. This entry keeps only the CDR3 DNA: 48 bases, framed from base 1.

RNA was extracted with the RNeasy kit and roughly 0.5 to 1 ug was reverse transcribed using random hexamers. The immunoSEQ multiplex PCR assay, covering 54 Vbeta and 13 Jbeta segments, was used to amplify TCR beta CDR3 regions. PCR amplification bias was corrected using a synthetic template baseline for primer optimization and computational correction. Under the source paper's analysis protocol: Reads were annotated to V, D and J genes according to IMGT and were analyzed with immunoSEQ Analyzer, with only productive sequences retained. To calculate clonality, Shannon entropy was normalized by log2 of the number of productive unique sequences and then subtracted from one. Public and private clones were assessed among the 100 most prevalent clones of each patient and control. Clones were defined as Susac-specific if absent from the healthy and MS cohorts, from approximately 1,100 published viral clones and from other ImmuneACCESS disease sequences. TCRdb cleaned the public reads at Q25 with fastp, built clones with MiXCR and kept in-frame beta chains. Each CDR3 protein gets just one entry, which takes the most common genes and DNA from the rows behind it. The V and J calls and clone size are TCRdb's, not the authors'. This sample has some 200,000 distinct CDR3 sequences in its table, and around 96% of those were observed once. The ten largest clones take up 0.075% to 0.095% of the sample.

As concerns this clonotype: No cognate antigen has been identified for it. Nothing much larger sits one base from this clone, and base qualities are not available.

General study outcomes and caveats: The study acknowledged that relatively few individuals were included in the TCR sequencing and HLA analysis.

This receptor was taken from a human donor with multiple sclerosis. The sequence joins TRBV7-2 to TRBJ2-6; TRBD2 is perhaps the D gene, given 5 matching bases. The sample consisted of CD4+ T cells from PBMCs. CDR3 protein: CASSVGRRSGANVLTF. The nucleotides read TGTGCCAGCAGCGTAGGAAGGAGGTCTGGGGCCAACGTCCTGACTTTC.